What follows are 25 T cell receptor beta chains derived from one specimen sequenced in a study of blood T cell repertoires in COVID-19. This table comes from immunoSEQ multiplex PCR, and its TCRdb copy is limited to in-frame clones, with some not included. The profile shows 270,000 or so clones, approximately 87% of them singletons. Sequencing was done on a sample of peripheral blood. The source of these receptors is a human donor in a cohort sampled during active COVID-19.

V is TRBV19 and J is TRBJ2-1, with D possibly matching TRBD1 (5 bases). CDR3 length: 16 amino acids. Between the trimmed V and J ends, which lost 5 bases and 6 bases, there was a span of 20 bases. Germline loops: CDR1 LNHDA, CDR2 SQIVND (reference sequence). CDR3 nucleotide sequence: TGTGCCAGTAGTCCCCTGGGGCAGGGTAAAGGCAATGAGCAGTTCTTC. Translation gives CASSPLGQGKGNEQFF.

This sequence joins TRBV5-5 and TRBJ1-2; no reliable D call. The germline V and J ends were trimmed by 4 bases and 2 bases, with 15 bases remaining between them. This CDR3 has 15 residues. Germline V lookup: CDR1 SGHKS, CDR2 YYEKEE (reference sequence). CDR3 DNA sequence: TGTGCCAGCAGCCCGGACCGGGAGCTCAACTATGGCTACACCTTC. As protein: CASSPDRELNYGYTF.

The rearrangement joins TRBV14 to TRBJ2-5; the match to TRBD2 covers 12 bases. Germline V gene lookup returns CDR1 SGHDN and CDR2 FVKESK. There are 18 residues in the CDR3. The ends lost 1 base at V and 2 bases at J; junction bases unmatched: 8. CDR3 bases: TGTGCCAGCAGCCAAGGACTAGCGGGGGCCTTTTTTCAAGAGACCCAGTACTTC. Translated, it gives CASSQGLAGAFFQETQYF.

The chain uses TRBV6-6 and TRBJ2-7, with 8 bases that match TRBD1. Unmatched junction bases numbered 5, after V lost 10 bases and J lost 3 bases. This CDR3 region has 12 residues. Germline lookup yields CDR1 MNHNY and CDR2 SVGAGI (reference sequence). The CDR3 is CATTTGGYEQYF. For the CDR3, the DNA is TGTGCCACCACCACAGGGGGCTACGAGCAGTACTTC.

The genes are TRBV28 and TRBJ2-6; D gene ambiguous. CDR3 size: 13 residues. V lost 5 bases, J lost 5 bases, and 7 bases lay in between. CDR1 and CDR2 (germline): MDHEN, SYDVKM. The CDR3 DNA reads as TGTGCCAGCAGTGCCGACAGGGCCAACGTCCTGACTTTC. Encoded protein: CASSADRANVLTF.

The chain is built from TRBV3-1 (or the pseudogene TRBV3-2) and TRBJ2-2; D unresolved. Germline V gene lookup returns CDR1 LGHDT and CDR2 YNNKEL (reference sequence). Trimming took off 3 bases at V and 3 bases at J, with 14 bases between the two ends. This CDR3 is 16 amino acids long. The CDR3 DNA reads TGTGCCAGCAGCCATGACCCAGGATATGACACCGGGGAGCTGTTTTTT. The encoded protein is CASSHDPGYDTGELFF.

The gene calls are TRBV5-1 and TRBJ2-7; a weak D match, TRBD1 (7 bases). The CDR3 runs 16 residues. CDR1 is SGHRS and CDR2 is YFSETQ in the germline V gene. V gave up 4 bases and J gave up 1 base, with 18 bases separating them. CDR3 nucleotides: TGCGCCAGCAGCCACCTACAGGGGAGGTATTCCTACGAGCAGTACTTC. This gives the protein CASSHLQGRYSYEQYF.

This chain uses TRBV18 with TRBJ2-5; 7 positions match TRBD2. Germline lookup yields CDR1 KGHSH and CDR2 LQKENI. V lost 4 bases and J lost 5; bases outside the gene matches: 4. The CDR3 is 13 amino acids. CDR3 DNA: TGTGCCAGCTCACGGACTAGAGGCGAGACCCAGTACTTC. Its protein is CASSRTRGETQYF.

As to this clone: The junction differs from germline at one of its ends, possibly a read error. This chain uses TRBV13 with TRBJ1-3, with 8 positions matching TRBD1. The CDR3 loop spans 14 amino acids. The V gene's germline CDR1 is PRHDT and CDR2 FYEKMQ (reference sequence). The CDR3 spells CASSFGQGRNPIYF. CDR3 coding DNA: TGTGCCAGCAGCTTCGGACAGGGAAGAAACCCCATATATTTT. The whole variable domain, remainder taken from reference TRBV13 and TRBJ1-3, is AAGVIQSPRHLIKEKRETATLKCYPIPRHDTVYWYQQGPGQDPQFLISFYEKMQSDKGSIPDRFSAQQFSDYHSELNMSSLELGDSALYFCASSFGQGRNPIYFGEGSWLTVV.

V usage is TRBV4-3 and J usage is TRBJ2-7; possibly TRBD1 for D (5 bases). The V end was cut by 1 base, the J end by 1 base, with 23 bases between. The V gene's germline CDR1 is LGHNA and CDR2 YSLEER. The CDR3 extends over 19 amino acids. Here the CDR3 reads CASSQALRKGRDDSYEQYF. As DNA, the CDR3 is TGCGCCAGCAGCCAAGCTTTAAGGAAGGGCAGGGATGATTCCTACGAGCAGTACTTC.

The J gene is TRBJ2-5, the V gene TRBV2; D is possibly TRBD1 (5 bases). From germline, CDR1 is SNHLY and CDR2 FYNNEI. CDR3 size: 15 residues. V lost 0 bases and J 4 bases, leaving 12 bases between the germline ends. The CDR3 spells CASSEAIGVRETQYF. The CDR3 bases are TGTGCCAGCAGTGAAGCTATAGGGGTGAGAGAGACCCAGTACTTC.

The chain recombines TRBV27 with TRBJ2-6; 12 positions match TRBD2. With 3 bases clipped from V and 3 bases from J, the junction kept 9 bases outside the gene matches. Germline V gene sequence: CDR1 MNHEY, CDR2 SMNVEV (reference sequence). The CDR3 is 19 amino acids. The CDR3 coding sequence is TGTGCCAGCAGTTTTTTCGGGACTAGCGGGTTTGGTGGGGCCAACGTCCTGACTTTC. Translation: CASSFFGTSGFGGANVLTF.

V gene TRBV5-1 combines with J gene TRBJ1-5; no firm D call. Germline CDR1 is SGHRS and CDR2 is YFSETQ. This CDR3 contains 15 residues. Deletions cut 0 bases from V and 0 bases from J, with 7 bases between. CDR3 bases: TGCGCCAGCAGCTTGGGCGGCACTAGCAATCAGCCCCAGCATTTT. It translates to CASSLGGTSNQPQHF.

The chain is built from TRBV5-1 and TRBJ1-2; D may be TRBD1 (6 bases). The CDR3 has 14 amino acids. Germline values: CDR1 SGHRS, CDR2 YFSETQ. The germline V and J ends were trimmed by 0 bases and 6 bases, with 12 bases remaining between them. In DNA, the CDR3 is TGCGCCAGCAGCTTGGCTCAGGGGTCCCATGGCTACACCTTC. Its protein is CASSLAQGSHGYTF.

This clone was counted between two and nine times. The V gene is TRBV9, the J gene TRBJ2-1, with 8 bases fitting TRBD2. CDR1 and CDR2 (germline): SGDLS, YYNGEE. V shed 3 bases, J shed 8 bases, and the junction held 19 bases outside the gene matches. The CDR3 consists of 18 residues. DNA of the CDR3: TGTGCCAGCAGCGAGGGAAAAGAAGTGGCTAGCGGGTTCCATGAGCAGTTCTTC. It codes for CASSEGKEVASGFHEQFF.

The rearrangement joins TRBV5-8 to TRBJ2-3; perhaps TRBD1 as D (6 bases). Trimming removed 5 bases at V and 1 base at J, with 14 bases between. The germline V gene has CDR1 SGHTS and CDR2 YDEGEE. The CDR3 runs to 15 residues. The CDR3 sequence is CASSRYRARTDTQYF. CDR3 nucleotides: TGTGCCAGCAGTCGATACAGGGCCCGCACAGATACGCAGTATTTT.

This clone has just a few counts. V is TRBV10-2 and J is TRBJ2-3; D might be TRBD2 (6 bases). The V and J ends lost 2 bases and 3 bases respectively, with 21 bases between them. The CDR3 loop spans 18 amino acids. Germline CDR1 and CDR2: WSHSY and SAAADI. Here the CDR3 DNA reads TGCGCCAGCAGTGAGGATTGGGGGACTTCCCCCGGGACAGATACGCAGTATTTT. Protein product: CASSEDWGTSPGTDTQYF.

This rearrangement joins TRBV5-6 to TRBJ1-5, with D perhaps TRBD1 (6 bases). The CDR3 is made up of 14 amino acids. Trimming removed 2 bases at V and 6 bases at J, with 12 bases between. Germline V lookup: CDR1 SGHDT, CDR2 YYEEEE. Written as DNA, the CDR3 is TGTGCCAGCAGCTTAGGGCAGGGGCCTCAGCCCCAGCATTTT. This codes for CASSLGQGPQPQHF.

There are a few counts of this clone. The chain links TRBV29-1 to TRBJ2-1; D is possibly TRBD2 (7 bases). Germline V gene sequence: CDR1 SQVTM, CDR2 ANQGSEA. Trimming left V 7 bases short and J 3 bases short, with 16 bases between. The CDR3 consists of 14 residues. In DNA, the CDR3 is TGCAGCGGCAAACGAGGGGGGGGCTACAATGAGCAGTTCTTC. It is translated as CSGKRGGGYNEQFF.

The chain carries TRBV28 and TRBJ1-4; no reliable D call. This CDR3 is built from 12 residues. Per the germline V gene, CDR1 is MDHEN and CDR2 is SYDVKM. V dropped 10 bases and J dropped 7 bases, with 13 bases sitting between them. CDR3: CATLIGSEKLFF. As DNA, the CDR3 is TGTGCCACCCTGATAGGGAGTGAAAAACTGTTTTTT.

This sequence joins TRBV19 and TRBJ2-7, with D unclear. The V end was cut by 0 bases, the J end by 1 base, with 10 bases between. This CDR3 has 15 amino acids. Germline CDR1 and CDR2: LNHDA and SQIVND (reference sequence). The CDR3 region is CASSIDRSVSYEQYF. The CDR3 bases are TGTGCCAGTAGTATAGACAGATCAGTATCCTACGAGCAGTACTTC.

V usage is TRBV11-2 and J usage is TRBJ2-7; D unclear. There are 11 residues in the CDR3. Trimming pared 4 bases from V and 3 bases from J, leaving 4 bases between. Germline lookup yields CDR1 SGHAT and CDR2 FQNNGV. CDR3 nucleotides: TGTGCCAGCAGCTCACACTACGAGCAGTACTTC. It yields the protein CASSSHYEQYF. The full variable domain, in which reference TRBV11-2 and TRBJ2-7 provide the parts outside the CDR3, is EAGVAQSPRYKIIEKRQSVAFWCNPISGHATLYWYQQILGQGPKLLIQFQNNGVVDDSQLPKDRFSAERLKGVDSTLKIQPAKLEDSAVYLCASSSHYEQYFGPGTRLTVT.

This clone has a single count. The chain recombines TRBV9 with TRBJ2-2, with a weak D call TRBD2 (5 bases). V lost 0 bases, J lost 4 bases, and 16 bases lay in between. CDR1 is SGDLS and CDR2 is YYNGEE in the germline V gene. The CDR3 is 17 residues long. This CDR3 reads CASSVVGGGRGTGELFF. In nucleotides, the CDR3 is TGTGCCAGCAGCGTAGTAGGTGGCGGCCGGGGCACCGGGGAGCTGTTTTTT.

V gene TRBV11-3 combines with J gene TRBJ2-7; D is ambiguous. CDR3 length equals 13 residues. The V gene's germline CDR1 is SGHNT and CDR2 YENEEA. The V end lost 7 bases, the J end lost 1 base, and 11 bases lay between the germline ends. The CDR3 reads CASKHRDSYEQYF. As DNA, the CDR3 is TGTGCCAGCAAGCATCGAGATTCCTACGAGCAGTACTTC.

In its sample, this clone was seen many times. The J gene is TRBJ1-2, the V gene TRBV18; 8 bases line up with TRBD1. J gave up 5 bases and V 5 bases, and 10 bases lay outside the gene matches. From germline, CDR1 is KGHSH and CDR2 LQKENI. The CDR3 extends over 15 amino acids. CDR3 bases: TGTGCCAGCTCATTATCCCAGGGGGCGCAATATGGCTACACCTTC. As protein: CASSLSQGAQYGYTF.